Below, 6 T cell receptor beta chains from the same sample are listed, as sequenced in a study of cytomegalovirus exposure and HLA in healthy donors. The study ran its PCR with 60 Vbeta and 13 Jbeta primers. The data were produced by immunoSEQ multiplex PCR, yet TCRdb's version contains in-frame clones alone and is incomplete. Reported are tens of thousands of clones; the ten largest clones contain less than 5.5%. The specimen was PBMCs. These TCRs come from a woman aged 40 to 49 in good health and CMV-seropositive.

The V gene is TRBV7-2, the J gene TRBJ1-6; weak D call: TRBD1 (5 bases). Germline values: CDR1 SGHTA, CDR2 FQGNSA. The CDR3 totals 12 residues. V was shortened by 3 bases and J by 12 bases, with 9 bases between the two germline ends. CDR3 in DNA: TGTGCCAGCAGCTTCACGGGGGAACCCCTCCACTTT. Its translation is CASSFTGEPLHF.

Here the CDR3 reads CASSPPPTGSVDNEQFF. Written as DNA, the CDR3 is TGTGCCAGCAGTCCCCCACCAACAGGGTCGGTCGACAATGAGCAGTTCTTC. The chain uses TRBV28 and TRBJ2-1, with D perhaps matching TRBD1 (6 bases). The CDR3 runs 17 residues. V was shortened by 5 bases and J by 5 bases, with 22 bases between the two germline ends. Germline assignment: CDR1 MDHEN and CDR2 SYDVKM. Drawing the rest from reference TRBV28 and TRBJ2-1, the complete variable domain is DVKVTQSSRYLVKRTGEKVFLECVQDMDHENMFWYRQDPGLGLRLIYFSYDVKMKEKGDIPEGYSVSREKKERFSLILESASTNQTSMYLCASSPPPTGSVDNEQFFGPGTRLTVL.

The CDR3 is CASSPPGQGRTGELFF. The CDR3 DNA is TGTGCCAGCTCACCCCCGGGACAGGGTAGGACCGGGGAGCTGTTTTTT. This rearrangement joins TRBV18 to TRBJ2-2; 9 bases match TRBD1. Trimming took 3 bases from V and 5 from J; bases not matched to a gene: 7. CDR1 and CDR2 (germline): KGHSH, LQKENI. CDR3 size: 16 residues.

The chain employs TRBV19 and TRBJ2-7, with D possibly matching TRBD1 (5 bases). The CDR3 totals 13 residues. The germline V gene has CDR1 LNHDA and CDR2 SQIVND (reference sequence). With 0 bases removed from V and 2 bases from J, the gap between germline ends came to 5 bases. CDR3 protein: CASSIDRAYEQYF. CDR3 nucleotide sequence: TGTGCCAGTAGTATAGACAGGGCCTACGAGCAGTACTTC.

The rearrangement joins TRBV5-4 to TRBJ2-2; D is perhaps TRBD1 (6 bases). Germline V gene lookup returns CDR1 SGHNT and CDR2 YYREEE (reference sequence). This CDR3 is 15 amino acids long. V was pared by 3 bases and J by 3 bases, with 12 bases between. The DNA for the CDR3 is TGTGCCAGCAGCTCCACACAGGGTTACACCGGGGAGCTGTTTTTT. Amino acid sequence: CASSSTQGYTGELFF.

This chain connects TRBV6-5 to TRBJ1-1, with 12 nucleotides matching TRBD1. Per germline, CDR1 MNHEY and CDR2 SVGAGI. CDR3 length equals 13 residues. V was pared by 5 bases and J by 12 bases, with 7 bases of the junction left unmatched. CDR3 protein: CASSTEGQGATFF. In DNA, the CDR3 is TGTGCCAGCAGTACCGAGGGACAGGGGGCAACTTTCTTT.